This T cell receptor (beta chain) was recorded in a study of shared clonotypes between healthy human individuals. Points from the study as a whole: When compared with the clonotypes that were shared by all four sorted-subset donors, the non-shared clonotypes turned out to have lower generation probabilities.

Germline-derived CDR1 and CDR2 are KGHSH and LQKENI. With V trimmed by 2 bases and J by 5 bases, 6 bases remained unmatched. The CDR3 has 14 residues. As for this clone: The antigen is not known.

All of the donors resided in Nashville, Tennessee, and each was a Caucasian adult. In the source study's methods: Owing to the provision of junction-only sequences devoid of quality scores by immunoSEQ, filtering differed. Some clones are missing from TCRdb's copy, which holds only in-frame ones; the method was immunoSEQ multiplex PCR. V and J calls and clone size are those listed in that table; D and trimming were worked out from the DNA. Of 700,000 or so clones listed, 72% are singletons. Sequencing was carried out using memory CD4+ T cells sorted from blood. As to subset: CD45RA-negative fraction. The TCR sequence derives from a woman aged 25-40 years in good health. This chain links TRBV18 with TRBJ2-7; TRBD2 matches at 7 bases. This chain's CDR3 is CASSPTAGEDEQYF. The CDR3 region has the DNA TGTGCCAGCTCACCAACGGCGGGGGAGGACGAGCAGTACTTC.